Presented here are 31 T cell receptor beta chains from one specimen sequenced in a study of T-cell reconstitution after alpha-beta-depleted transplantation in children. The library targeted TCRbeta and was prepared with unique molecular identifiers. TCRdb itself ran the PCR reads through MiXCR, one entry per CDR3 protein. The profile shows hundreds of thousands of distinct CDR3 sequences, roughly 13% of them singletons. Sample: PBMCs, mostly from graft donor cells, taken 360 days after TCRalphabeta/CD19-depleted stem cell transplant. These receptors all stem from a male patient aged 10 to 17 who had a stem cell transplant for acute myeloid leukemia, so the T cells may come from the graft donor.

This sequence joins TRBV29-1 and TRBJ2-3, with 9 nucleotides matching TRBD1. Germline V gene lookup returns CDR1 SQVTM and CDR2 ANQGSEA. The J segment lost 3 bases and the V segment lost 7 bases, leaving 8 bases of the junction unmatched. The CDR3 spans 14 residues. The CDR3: CSARDRANTDTQYF. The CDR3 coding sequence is TGCAGCGCTAGGGACAGGGCTAATACAGATACGCAGTATTTT.

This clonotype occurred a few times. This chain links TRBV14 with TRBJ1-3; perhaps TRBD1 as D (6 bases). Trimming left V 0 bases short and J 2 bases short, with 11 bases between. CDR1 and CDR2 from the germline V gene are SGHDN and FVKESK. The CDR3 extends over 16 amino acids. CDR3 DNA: TGTGCCAGCAGCCAAGATCTTTCAGGGGCTGGAAACACCATATATTTT. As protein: CASSQDLSGAGNTIYF.

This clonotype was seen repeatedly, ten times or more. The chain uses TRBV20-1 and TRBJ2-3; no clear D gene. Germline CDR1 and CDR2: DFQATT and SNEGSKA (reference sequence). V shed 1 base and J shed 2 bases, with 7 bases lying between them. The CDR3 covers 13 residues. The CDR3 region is CSARVVVTDTQYF. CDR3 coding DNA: TGCAGTGCTAGAGTAGTAGTCACAGATACGCAGTATTTT.

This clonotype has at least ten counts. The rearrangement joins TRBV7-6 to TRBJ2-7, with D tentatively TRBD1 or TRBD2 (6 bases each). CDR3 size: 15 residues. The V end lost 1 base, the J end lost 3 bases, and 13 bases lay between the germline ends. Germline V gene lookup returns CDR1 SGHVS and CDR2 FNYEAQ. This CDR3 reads CASSLDGGANYEQYF. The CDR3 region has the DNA TGTGCCAGCAGCTTAGACGGGGGCGCTAACTACGAGCAGTACTTC.

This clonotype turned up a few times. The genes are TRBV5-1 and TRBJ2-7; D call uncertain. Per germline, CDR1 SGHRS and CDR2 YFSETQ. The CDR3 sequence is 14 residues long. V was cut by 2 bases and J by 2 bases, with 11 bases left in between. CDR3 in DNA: TGCGCCAGCAGCTTTGAAGCGACAACCTACGAGCAGTACTTC. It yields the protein CASSFEATTYEQYF.

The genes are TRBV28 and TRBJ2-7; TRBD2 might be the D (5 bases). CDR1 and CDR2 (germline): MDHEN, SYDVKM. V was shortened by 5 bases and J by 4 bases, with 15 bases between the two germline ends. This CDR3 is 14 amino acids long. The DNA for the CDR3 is TGTGCCAGCAGTCCGACTATGCAGGATTACGAGCAGTACTTC. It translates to CASSPTMQDYEQYF.

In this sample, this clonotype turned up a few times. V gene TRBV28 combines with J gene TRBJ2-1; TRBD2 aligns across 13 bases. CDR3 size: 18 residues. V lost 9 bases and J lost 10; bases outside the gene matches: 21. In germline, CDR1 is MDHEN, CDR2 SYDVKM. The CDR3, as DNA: TGTGCCAGTTATACTTTATCTTTCGGACTAGCGGGAGCCGGGGAGCAGTTCTTC. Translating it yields CASYTLSFGLAGAGEQFF.

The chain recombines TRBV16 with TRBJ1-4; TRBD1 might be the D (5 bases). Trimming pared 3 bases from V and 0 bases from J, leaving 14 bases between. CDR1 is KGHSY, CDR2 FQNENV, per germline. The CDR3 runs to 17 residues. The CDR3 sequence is CASSQTGTLATNEKLFF. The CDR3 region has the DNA TGTGCCAGCAGCCAGACCGGGACTCTAGCAACTAATGAAAAACTGTTTTTT.

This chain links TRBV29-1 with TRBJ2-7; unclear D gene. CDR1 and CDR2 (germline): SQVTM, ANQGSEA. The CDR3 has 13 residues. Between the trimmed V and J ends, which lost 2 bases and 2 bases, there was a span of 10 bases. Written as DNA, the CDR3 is TGCAGCGTTGAAAGACTCACCGCCTACGAGCAGTACTTC. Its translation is CSVERLTAYEQYF.

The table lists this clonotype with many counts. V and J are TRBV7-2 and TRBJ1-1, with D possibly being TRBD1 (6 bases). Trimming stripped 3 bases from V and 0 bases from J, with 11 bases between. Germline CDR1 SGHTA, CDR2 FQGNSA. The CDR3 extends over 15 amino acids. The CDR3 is CASSFLTGLNTEAFF. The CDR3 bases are TGTGCCAGCAGCTTCTTGACAGGTTTGAACACTGAAGCTTTCTTT.

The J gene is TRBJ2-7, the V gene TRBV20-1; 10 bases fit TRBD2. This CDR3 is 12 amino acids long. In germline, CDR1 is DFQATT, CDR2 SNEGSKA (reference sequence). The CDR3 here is CSFSGRSGEQYF. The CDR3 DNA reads TGCAGCTTTAGCGGGAGGTCAGGCGAGCAGTACTTC.

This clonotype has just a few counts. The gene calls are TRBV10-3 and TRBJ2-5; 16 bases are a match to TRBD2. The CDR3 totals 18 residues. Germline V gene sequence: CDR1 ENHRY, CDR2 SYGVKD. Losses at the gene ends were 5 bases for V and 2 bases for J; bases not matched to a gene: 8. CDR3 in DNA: TGTGCCATCAGTAGGGGACTAGCGGGAGGGCCATTTCAAGAGACCCAGTACTTC. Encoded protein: CAISRGLAGGPFQETQYF.

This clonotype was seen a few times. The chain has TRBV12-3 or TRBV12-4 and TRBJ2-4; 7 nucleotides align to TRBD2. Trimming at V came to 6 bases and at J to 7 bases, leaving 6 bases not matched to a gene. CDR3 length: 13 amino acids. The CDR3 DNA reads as TGTGCCAGCAGCCCGGGACTACCTAACATTCAGTACTTC. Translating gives CASSPGLPNIQYF.

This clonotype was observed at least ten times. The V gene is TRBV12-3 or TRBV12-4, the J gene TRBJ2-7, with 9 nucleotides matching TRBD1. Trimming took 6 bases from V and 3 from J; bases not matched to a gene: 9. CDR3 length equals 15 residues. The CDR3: CASSGGQGWFYEQYF. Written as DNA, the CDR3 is TGTGCCAGCAGCGGGGGACAGGGTTGGTTCTACGAGCAGTACTTC.

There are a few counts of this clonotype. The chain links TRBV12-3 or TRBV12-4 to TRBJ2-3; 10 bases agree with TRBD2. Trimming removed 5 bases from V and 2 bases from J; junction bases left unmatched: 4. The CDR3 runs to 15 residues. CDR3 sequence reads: CASSRLAGVTDTQYF. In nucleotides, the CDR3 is TGTGCCAGCAGTAGGCTAGCGGGAGTCACAGATACGCAGTATTTT.

CDR3 nucleotides: TGTGCCATTCTGTCCGGGGCCCCAGAAAAGGGTGAGCAGTTCTTC. This encodes CAILSGAPEKGEQFF. V and J are TRBV10-3 and TRBJ2-1; D could derive from TRBD1 or TRBD2 (5 bases each). Germline CDR1 and CDR2: ENHRY and SYGVKD. This CDR3 is built from 15 residues. V lost 9 bases and J 9 bases, leaving 24 bases between the germline ends.

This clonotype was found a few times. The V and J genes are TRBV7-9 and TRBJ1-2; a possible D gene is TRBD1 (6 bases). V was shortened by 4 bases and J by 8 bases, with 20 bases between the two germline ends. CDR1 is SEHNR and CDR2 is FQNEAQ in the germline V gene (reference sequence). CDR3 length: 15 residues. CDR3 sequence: CASSSRPGGGAGYTF. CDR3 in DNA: TGTGCCAGCAGCTCCCGCCCCGGCGGGGGGGCGGGCTACACCTTC.

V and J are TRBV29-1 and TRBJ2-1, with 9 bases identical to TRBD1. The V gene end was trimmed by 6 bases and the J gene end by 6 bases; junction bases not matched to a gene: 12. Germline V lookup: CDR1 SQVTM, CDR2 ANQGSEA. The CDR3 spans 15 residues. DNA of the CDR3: TGCAGCGTCCAAGAGCGACAGGGGGGGATCAATGAGCAGTTCTTC. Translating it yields CSVQERQGGINEQFF.

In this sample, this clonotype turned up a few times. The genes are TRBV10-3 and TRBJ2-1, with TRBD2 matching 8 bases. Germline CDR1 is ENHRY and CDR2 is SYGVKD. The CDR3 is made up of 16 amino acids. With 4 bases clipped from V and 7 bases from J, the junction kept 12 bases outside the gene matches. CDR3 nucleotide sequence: TGTGCCATCAGTGGAAGCGGGAGTAGGGAGTGGAATGAGCAGTTCTTC. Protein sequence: CAISGSGSREWNEQFF.

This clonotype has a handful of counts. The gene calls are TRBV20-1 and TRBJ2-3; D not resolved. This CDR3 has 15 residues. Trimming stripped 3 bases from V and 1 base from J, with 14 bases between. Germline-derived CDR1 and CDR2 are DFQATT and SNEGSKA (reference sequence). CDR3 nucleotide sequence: TGCAGTGCTAGTATAACAGCCCTAGGCACAGATACGCAGTATTTT. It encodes CSASITALGTDTQYF.

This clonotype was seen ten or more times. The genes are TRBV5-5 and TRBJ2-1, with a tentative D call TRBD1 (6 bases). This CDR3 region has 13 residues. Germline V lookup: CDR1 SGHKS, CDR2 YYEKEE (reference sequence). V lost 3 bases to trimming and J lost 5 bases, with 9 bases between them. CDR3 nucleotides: TGTGCCAGCAGCTCCTGGACAGACAATGAGCAGTTCTTC. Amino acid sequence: CASSSWTDNEQFF. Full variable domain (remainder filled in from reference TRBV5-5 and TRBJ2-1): DAGVTQSPTHLIKTRGQQVTLRCSPISGHKSVSWYQQVLGQGPQFIFQYYEKEERGRGNFPDRFSARQFPNYSSELNVNALLLGDSALYLCASSSWTDNEQFFGPGTRLTVL.

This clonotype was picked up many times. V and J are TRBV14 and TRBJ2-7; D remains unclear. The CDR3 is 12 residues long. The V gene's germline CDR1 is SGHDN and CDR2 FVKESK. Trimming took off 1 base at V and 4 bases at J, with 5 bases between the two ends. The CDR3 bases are TGTGCCAGCAGCCAAGGTGGATACGAGCAGTACTTC. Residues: CASSQGGYEQYF.

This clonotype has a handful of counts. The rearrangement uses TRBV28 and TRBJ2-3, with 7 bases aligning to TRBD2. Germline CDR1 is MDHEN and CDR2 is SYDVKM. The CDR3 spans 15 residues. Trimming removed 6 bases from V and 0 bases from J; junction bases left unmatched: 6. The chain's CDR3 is CASRLPGRSTDTQYF. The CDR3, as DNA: TGTGCCAGCAGATTACCCGGGAGGAGCACAGATACGCAGTATTTT.

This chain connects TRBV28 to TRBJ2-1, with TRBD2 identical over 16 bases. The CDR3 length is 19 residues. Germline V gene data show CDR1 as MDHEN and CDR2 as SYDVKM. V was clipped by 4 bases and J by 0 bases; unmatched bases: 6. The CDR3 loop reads CASSWGLAGGPYSYNEQFF. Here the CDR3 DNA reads TGTGCCAGCAGTTGGGGACTAGCGGGAGGGCCTTACTCCTACAATGAGCAGTTCTTC.

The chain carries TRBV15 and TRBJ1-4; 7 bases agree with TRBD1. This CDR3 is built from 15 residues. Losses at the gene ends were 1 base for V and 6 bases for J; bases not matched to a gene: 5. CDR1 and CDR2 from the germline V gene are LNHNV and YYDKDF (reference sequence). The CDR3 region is CATSRGDRPDEKLFF. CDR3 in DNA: TGTGCCACCAGCAGAGGGGACAGACCTGATGAAAAACTGTTTTTT.

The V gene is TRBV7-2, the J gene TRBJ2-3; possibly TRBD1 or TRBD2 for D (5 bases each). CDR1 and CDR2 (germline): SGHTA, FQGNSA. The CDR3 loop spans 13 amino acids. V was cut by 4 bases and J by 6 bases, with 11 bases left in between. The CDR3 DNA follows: TGTGCCAGCAGCTCGGGACCTCCTGATACGCAGTATTTT. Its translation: CASSSGPPDTQYF.

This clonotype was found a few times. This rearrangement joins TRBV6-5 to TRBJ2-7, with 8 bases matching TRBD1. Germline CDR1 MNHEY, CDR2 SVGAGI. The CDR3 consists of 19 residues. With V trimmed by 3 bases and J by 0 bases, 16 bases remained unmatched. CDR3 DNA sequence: TGTGCCAGCAGTTATGCACAGGGGGTAGACTTCGGATACTCCTACGAGCAGTACTTC. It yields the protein CASSYAQGVDFGYSYEQYF.

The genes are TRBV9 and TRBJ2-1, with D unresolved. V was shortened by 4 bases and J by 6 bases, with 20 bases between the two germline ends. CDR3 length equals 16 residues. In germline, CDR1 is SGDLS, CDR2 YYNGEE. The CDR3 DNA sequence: TGTGCCAGCAGCTTCCGCCAAGGATCAAGTTCCAATGAGCAGTTCTTC. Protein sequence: CASSFRQGSSSNEQFF.

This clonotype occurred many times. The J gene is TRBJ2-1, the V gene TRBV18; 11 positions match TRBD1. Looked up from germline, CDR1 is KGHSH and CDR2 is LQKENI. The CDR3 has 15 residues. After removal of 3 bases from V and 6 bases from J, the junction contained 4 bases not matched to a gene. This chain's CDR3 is CASSPWTGGPNEQFF. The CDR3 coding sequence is TGTGCCAGCTCACCCTGGACAGGGGGCCCCAATGAGCAGTTCTTC. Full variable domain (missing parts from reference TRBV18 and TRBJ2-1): NAGVMQNPRHLVRRRGQEARLRCSPMKGHSHVYWYRQLPEEGLKFMVYLQKENIIDESGMPKERFSAEFPKEGPSILRIQQVVRGDSAAYFCASSPWTGGPNEQFFGPGTRLTVL.

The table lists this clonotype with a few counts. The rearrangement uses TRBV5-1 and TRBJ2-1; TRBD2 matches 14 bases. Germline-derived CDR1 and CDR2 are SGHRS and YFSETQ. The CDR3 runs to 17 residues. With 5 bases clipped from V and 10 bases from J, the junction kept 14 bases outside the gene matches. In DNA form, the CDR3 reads TGCGCCAGCAGGGCGACAGGGTTGGGACTAGCGGGAGAAGAGCAGTTCTTC. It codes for CASRATGLGLAGEEQFF.

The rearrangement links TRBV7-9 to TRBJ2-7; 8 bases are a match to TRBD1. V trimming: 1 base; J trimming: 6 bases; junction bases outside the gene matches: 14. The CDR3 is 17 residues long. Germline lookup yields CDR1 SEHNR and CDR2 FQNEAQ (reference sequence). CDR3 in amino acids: CASSLVGWTGRGREQYF. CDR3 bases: TGTGCCAGCAGCTTAGTAGGGTGGACAGGGAGAGGACGCGAGCAGTACTTC.